The 17 T cell receptor beta chains listed next were all sequenced from one sample in a study of control samples from healthy donors and cancer patients. Sequencing was performed with immunoSEQ multiplex PCR; in TCRdb, only in-frame clones are kept and a portion is missing. The sample holds approximately 160,000 clones, about 93% seen once. Sequencing was performed on blood. Receptors were obtained from a woman aged 60 to 75 in good health.

V and J are TRBV2 and TRBJ2-6, with no clear D. V was pared by 8 bases and J by 3 bases, with 14 bases between. There are 15 residues in the CDR3. Germline assignment: CDR1 SNHLY and CDR2 FYNNEI. CDR3 amino acids: CASQESRGGANVLTF. The CDR3 DNA reads as TGTGCCAGCCAGGAATCACGCGGTGGGGCCAACGTCCTGACTTTC.

CDR3 loop: CASSSTLNSGANVLTF. The CDR3 bases are TGTGCCAGCAGCTCAACCCTTAACTCTGGGGCCAACGTCCTGACTTTC. The chain recombines TRBV5-4 with TRBJ2-6; no definite D call. The V and J ends lost 3 bases and 0 bases respectively, with 10 bases between them. Germline V gives CDR1 SGHNT, CDR2 YYREEE (reference sequence). The CDR3 sequence is 16 residues long.

The chain recombines TRBV29-1 with TRBJ1-2, with D possibly TRBD1 on 5 matching bases. Germline values: CDR1 SQVTM, CDR2 ANQGSEA. The CDR3 contains 14 residues. The CDR3 DNA reads as TGCACCACCCAAGGAGGGGTGGATGTTTATGGCTACACCTTC. It is translated as CTTQGGVDVYGYTF.

The gene calls are TRBV19 and TRBJ2-1, with TRBD1 identical over 7 bases. J was trimmed by 0 bases and V by 4 bases; bases with no gene match: 3. The length of the CDR3 is 15 residues. Germline CDR1 LNHDA, CDR2 SQIVND (reference sequence). CDR3 sequence (DNA): TGTGCCAGTAGTAGACAGGGATCCTCCTACAATGAGCAGTTCTTC. Translating it yields CASSRQGSSYNEQFF.

J is TRBJ1-6 and V is TRBV6-2 or TRBV6-3; D gene unclear. The CDR3 consists of 13 residues. Germline V gene sequence: CDR1 MNHEY, CDR2 SVGEGT. V shed 4 bases and J shed 8 bases, with 9 bases lying between them. This CDR3 reads CASSWGRHSPLHF. CDR3 nucleotide sequence: TGTGCCAGCAGTTGGGGTCGACATTCACCCCTCCACTTT.

The gene calls are TRBV3-1 (or the pseudogene TRBV3-2) and TRBJ1-1; no firm D call. This CDR3 is 14 amino acids long. In germline, CDR1 is LGHDT, CDR2 YNNKEL (reference sequence). V shed 4 bases and J shed 2 bases, with 11 bases lying between them. CDR3 in amino acids: CASSLSTSNTEAFF. The CDR3 nucleotides read TGTGCCAGCAGCCTCTCGACATCTAACACTGAAGCTTTCTTT.

The CDR3, as DNA: TGTGCCAGCAGTTATCGGGAACTTAACTATGGCTACACCTTC. Protein sequence: CASSYRELNYGYTF. The rearrangement links TRBV6-5 to TRBJ1-2; D gene uncertain. This CDR3 comprises 14 residues. Trimming stripped 3 bases from V and 1 base from J, with 9 bases between. Germline CDR1 MNHEY, CDR2 SVGAGI.

The CDR3 spells CASSTTTGDSYEQYF. CDR3 bases: TGCGCCAGCAGCACGACAACGGGGGACTCCTACGAGCAGTACTTC. The V gene is TRBV5-1, the J gene TRBJ2-7, with D maybe TRBD2 (6 bases). CDR3 length: 15 residues. Germline V gene data show CDR1 as SGHRS and CDR2 as YFSETQ. Trimming pared 4 bases from V and 0 bases from J, leaving 14 bases between.

J is TRBJ1-2 and V is TRBV3-1 (or the pseudogene TRBV3-2); tentative D call: TRBD1 (5 bases). The ends were cut back, 4 bases at V and 7 bases at J, with 13 bases in the middle. CDR3 length equals 13 residues. Germline V gives CDR1 LGHDT, CDR2 YNNKEL (reference sequence). This chain's CDR3 is CASSRRGGTGYTF. Here the CDR3 DNA reads TGTGCCAGCAGCCGACGGGGCGGGACTGGCTACACCTTC.

For the CDR3, the DNA is TGCGCCAGCTGCCCTACAGGGGGCAATGAAAAACTGTTTTTT. It encodes CASCPTGGNEKLFF. The chain joins TRBV5-1 to TRBJ1-4; 9 bases agree with TRBD1. The CDR3 runs to 14 residues. Looked up from germline, CDR1 is SGHRS and CDR2 is YFSETQ. V trimming: 7 bases; J trimming: 5 bases; junction bases outside the gene matches: 6.

The gene calls are TRBV10-3 and TRBJ1-1; TRBD1 matches at 9 bases. The CDR3 covers 14 residues. The V segment lost 6 bases and the J segment 4 bases; nucleotides outside the gene matches: 6. The germline V gene has CDR1 ENHRY and CDR2 SYGVKD. This CDR3 is CAIRRTGVGTEAFF. The CDR3 region has the DNA TGTGCCATCAGGAGGACAGGGGTTGGCACTGAAGCTTTCTTT.

The V and J genes are TRBV3-1 (or the pseudogene TRBV3-2) and TRBJ1-3; the D gene is possibly TRBD1 (5 bases). CDR1 and CDR2 (germline): LGHDT, YNNKEL (reference sequence). CDR3 size: 15 residues. Trimming pared 6 bases from V and 4 bases from J, leaving 16 bases between. The CDR3, as DNA: TGTGCCAGCAGAGTTGACCCAGGGTCGGGAAACACCATATATTTT. Its translation: CASRVDPGSGNTIYF.

The J gene is TRBJ1-2, the V gene TRBV30; no firm D call. Trimming shortened V by 5 bases and J by 0 bases, and 4 bases separated the two germline ends. Germline values: CDR1 GTSNPN, CDR2 SVGIG (reference sequence). The CDR3 consists of 11 residues. The CDR3 DNA reads as TGTGCCTGGGCGGCTAACTATGGCTACACCTTC. Its protein product is CAWAANYGYTF.

This sequence joins TRBV4-3 and TRBJ1-2; maybe TRBD1 (6 bases). V lost 0 bases, J lost 4 bases, and 18 bases lay in between. The germline V gene has CDR1 LGHNA and CDR2 YSLEER. The CDR3 runs 17 residues. The chain's CDR3 is CASSQDLGAMPGYGYTF. The CDR3 bases are TGCGCCAGCAGCCAAGATCTGGGGGCGATGCCCGGCTATGGCTACACCTTC.

The chain combines TRBV3-1 (or the pseudogene TRBV3-2) with TRBJ1-4; D gene uncertain. The CDR3 runs to 14 residues. From germline, CDR1 is LGHDT and CDR2 YNNKEL (reference sequence). V shed 1 base and J shed 8 bases, with 11 bases lying between them. The CDR3 loop is CASSQVVASEKLFF. The CDR3 coding sequence is TGTGCCAGCAGCCAAGTGGTAGCCAGCGAAAAACTGTTTTTT.

This sequence joins TRBV4-2 and TRBJ1-3; D unclear. V shed 0 bases and J shed 2 bases, with 11 bases lying between them. Germline V gene lookup returns CDR1 LGHNA and CDR2 YNFKEQ. CDR3 length equals 16 residues. The CDR3 DNA reads as TGTGCCAGCAGCCAAGATCTTCCAGGAGCTGGAAACACCATATATTTT. Translated: CASSQDLPGAGNTIYF.

The rearrangement links TRBV27 to TRBJ2-7; TRBD1 agrees at 7 bases. The trim removed 3 bases at V and 3 bases at J, leaving 8 bases unmatched. CDR1 is MNHEY and CDR2 is SMNVEV in the germline V gene (reference sequence). The CDR3 is 15 residues long. The CDR3 loop is CASSFAGTVYYEQYF. CDR3 in DNA: TGTGCCAGCAGTTTTGCCGGGACAGTGTACTACGAGCAGTACTTC.